What follows are 21 T cell receptor beta chains derived from one specimen sequenced in a study of early T cells in non-severe SARS-CoV-2 infection. TCRdb re-derived calls from the 5' RACE reads in MiXCR, one entry per CDR3 protein. This sample has fewer than 85,000 distinct CDR3 sequences, with roughly 15% found just once. Sequenced here: whole blood, sampled at baseline. The receptors shown here come from an adult who was a healthcare worker with PCR-confirmed SARS-CoV-2 infection or an uninfected control (not recorded which).

This clonotype was observed a few times. The V gene is TRBV11-2, the J gene TRBJ2-1, with a weak D call TRBD1 (5 bases). V lost 0 bases, J lost 4 bases, and 10 bases lay in between. Per the germline V gene, CDR1 is SGHAT and CDR2 is FQNNGV. The CDR3 spans 15 residues. CDR3 protein: CASSLEAGLYNEQFF. The DNA of the CDR3 is TGTGCCAGCAGCTTAGAAGCAGGGCTATACAATGAGCAGTTCTTC.

The chain employs TRBV5-5 and TRBJ1-1; no firm D call. Trimming shortened V by 6 bases and J by 1 base, and 16 bases separated the two germline ends. This CDR3 comprises 15 residues. Germline V gene data show CDR1 as SGHKS and CDR2 as YYEKEE (reference sequence). The CDR3 loop reads CASTLWLGPNTEAFF. CDR3 nucleotide sequence: TGTGCCAGCACCCTGTGGCTCGGACCGAACACTGAAGCTTTCTTT.

This chain joins TRBV2 and TRBJ2-7; 7 bases fit TRBD1. V was pared by 6 bases and J by 7 bases, with 6 bases of the junction left unmatched. The CDR3 has 12 amino acids. Germline V CDR1 and CDR2: SNHLY, FYNNEI. In nucleotides, the CDR3 is TGTGCCAGCAGAATAGGGGGCAGGGAGCAGTACTTC. It specifies CASRIGGREQYF.

The chain is built from TRBV5-4 and TRBJ2-1, with 8 nucleotides matching TRBD2. The CDR3 is 19 residues long. Germline CDR1 SGHNT, CDR2 YYREEE (reference sequence). V lost 5 bases and J lost 6; bases outside the gene matches: 22. The CDR3 loop reads CASSPPGRAAYRDGNEQFF. CDR3 nucleotide sequence: TGTGCCAGCAGTCCCCCCGGGAGGGCGGCGTATCGGGACGGCAATGAGCAGTTCTTC.

Ten or more counts support this clonotype. The chain has TRBV7-8 and TRBJ2-2, with 7 bases aligning to TRBD2. CDR1 SGHVS and CDR2 FQNEAQ come from the germline V gene. The ends lost 3 bases at V and 4 bases at J; junction bases unmatched: 8. This CDR3 region has 16 residues. CDR3 bases: TGTGCCAGCAGCTTTAGGGAAGCGGGAAGCACCGGGGAGCTGTTTTTT. As protein: CASSFREAGSTGELFF.

The V call is TRBV30, the J call TRBJ1-2; D remains ambiguous. The CDR3 totals 15 residues. Germline lookup yields CDR1 GTSNPN and CDR2 SVGIG (reference sequence). The V gene lost 0 bases and the J gene lost 3 bases, with 14 bases spanning the gap. The CDR3 coding sequence is TGTGCCTGGAGTGTACCCCTACAGAGGTACTATGGCTACACCTTC. It translates to CAWSVPLQRYYGYTF. The full variable domain, rest sourced from reference TRBV30 and TRBJ1-2, is SQTIHQWPATLVQPVGSPLSLECTVEGTSNPNLYWYRQAAGRGLQLLFYSVGIGQISSEVPQNLSASRPQDRQFILSSKKLLLSDSGFYLCAWSVPLQRYYGYTFGSGTRLTVV.

V and J are TRBV28 and TRBJ2-3; 11 nucleotides agree with TRBD2. The length of the CDR3 is 15 residues. Per the germline V gene, CDR1 is MDHEN and CDR2 is SYDVKM. V was pared by 7 bases and J by 2 bases, with 5 bases of the junction left unmatched. The CDR3 DNA follows: TGTGCCAGCACCCGACTAGCGGGGATCACAGATACGCAGTATTTT. It encodes CASTRLAGITDTQYF.

The V call is TRBV20-1, the J call TRBJ2-1; 7 bases agree with TRBD2. The V gene end was trimmed by 2 bases and the J gene end by 4 bases; junction bases not matched to a gene: 2. Germline CDR1 is DFQATT and CDR2 is SNEGSKA (reference sequence). The CDR3 is 13 amino acids. The CDR3 sequence is CSARLAEYNEQFF. The CDR3 DNA reads TGCAGTGCTAGACTAGCGGAATACAATGAGCAGTTCTTC.

This clonotype was observed a few times. The chain has TRBV12-3 or TRBV12-4 and TRBJ2-1; 11 nucleotides agree with TRBD2. The CDR3 extends over 17 amino acids. Germline trimming cut 5 bases from V and 5 bases from J; bases unmatched to any gene: 11. The CDR3 sequence: CASSPPRGTSGDNEQFF. In DNA form, the CDR3 reads TGTGCCAGCAGTCCGCCCCGAGGGACTAGCGGAGACAATGAGCAGTTCTTC.

This clonotype was counted ten times or more. This sequence joins TRBV20-1 and TRBJ2-1, with 7 bases aligning to TRBD2. Germline CDR1 DFQATT, CDR2 SNEGSKA (reference sequence). This CDR3 has 15 amino acids. The junction had 11 bases not matched to a gene; V was cut back by 0 bases and J by 9 bases. The CDR3 bases are TGCAGTGCTAGAGATCCCCGGGAGGCACATTTTGAGCAGTTCTTC. Translating gives CSARDPREAHFEQFF.

This clonotype was seen repeatedly, ten times or more. The rearrangement links TRBV12-3 or TRBV12-4 to TRBJ1-2, with 8 bases lining up with TRBD1. The length of the CDR3 is 14 residues. V was pared by 5 bases and J by 4 bases, with 6 bases of the junction left unmatched. The CDR3 spells CASSLTGESYGYTF. CDR3 nucleotides: TGTGCCAGCAGTCTGACAGGGGAGAGCTATGGCTACACCTTC.

V usage is TRBV2 and J usage is TRBJ2-7; D perhaps matches TRBD2 (5 bases). Germline-derived CDR1 and CDR2 are SNHLY and FYNNEI. V was pared by 6 bases and J by 8 bases, with 17 bases between. This CDR3 has 13 residues. The CDR3 nucleotides read TGTGCCAGCAGCCCGCAGGAGGCCCAGCAGCAGTACTTC. It translates to CASSPQEAQQQYF.

The rearrangement uses TRBV9 and TRBJ2-5, with 10 bases lining up with TRBD2. V lost 3 bases, J lost 0 bases, and 5 bases stayed unmatched. CDR1 SGDLS and CDR2 YYNGEE come from the germline V gene. CDR3 length: 16 residues. The CDR3 sequence is CASSAGLASYQETQYF. CDR3 in DNA: TGTGCCAGCAGCGCGGGACTAGCGAGCTACCAAGAGACCCAGTACTTC.

This clonotype was picked up a small number of times. CDR3 bases: TGTGCCAGCAGTTCCCCCGGACGAGGGGAGGGCAACACAGATACGCAGTATTTT. Protein sequence: CASSSPGRGEGNTDTQYF. This chain joins TRBV12-3 or TRBV12-4 and TRBJ2-3, with 7 bases fitting TRBD2. The CDR3 runs 18 residues. V shed 4 bases, J shed 2 bases, and the junction held 15 bases outside the gene matches.

Ten or more counts support this clonotype. V and J are TRBV12-3 or TRBV12-4 and TRBJ2-5; 9 bases align to TRBD1. The CDR3 covers 13 residues. J lost 4 bases, V lost 6 bases, and 3 bases had no gene match. The CDR3 bases are TGTGCCAGCAGCCCGACAGGGGGAGAGACCCAGTACTTC. Amino acid sequence: CASSPTGGETQYF.

Many counts were recorded for this clonotype. V gene TRBV6-4 combines with J gene TRBJ2-2, with TRBD2 identical over 7 bases. The CDR3 is 14 residues long. V lost 6 bases to trimming and J lost 7 bases; unmatched junction nucleotides: 8. The germline V gene encodes CDR1 MRHNA and CDR2 SNTAGT. The CDR3 protein is CASRPTSRVGELFF. CDR3 coding DNA: TGTGCCAGCAGGCCGACTAGCCGAGTCGGGGAGCTGTTTTTT.

Note on this clonotype: A much larger clone differs from this one at a single base, so this may be a read error. The genes are TRBV13 and TRBJ2-1; 8 bases fit TRBD2. This CDR3 contains 13 residues. V shed 0 bases and J 10 bases; nucleotides not matched to a gene: 2. Germline assignment: CDR1 PRHDT and CDR2 FYEKMQ (reference sequence). CDR3 nucleotide sequence: TGTGCCAGCAGCTTAGGGCTAGCGGGCGAGCAGTTCTTC. It translates to CASSLGLAGEQFF.

This clonotype was detected only a few times. This chain uses TRBV5-1 with TRBJ2-1, with TRBD2 matching over 13 bases. The J segment lost 6 bases and the V segment lost 4 bases, leaving 4 bases of the junction unmatched. The CDR3 runs to 15 residues. Germline V gene sequence: CDR1 SGHRS, CDR2 YFSETQ. The CDR3 DNA is TGCGCCAGCAGCCCAGGACTAGCGGGAGTCAATGAGCAGTTCTTC. It encodes CASSPGLAGVNEQFF.

A few counts support this clonotype. This rearrangement joins TRBV18 to TRBJ1-2, with a weak D call TRBD1 (5 bases). Per the germline V gene, CDR1 is KGHSH and CDR2 is LQKENI. The CDR3 sequence is 13 residues long. V was trimmed by 6 bases and J by 6 bases, leaving 14 bases between them. The CDR3 bases are TGTGCCAGCTCGCAGGGCCGCCAAAATGGCTACACCTTC. Translating it yields CASSQGRQNGYTF. The full variable domain, its missing parts supplied by reference TRBV18 and TRBJ1-2, is NAGVMQNPRHLVRRRGQEARLRCSPMKGHSHVYWYRQLPEEGLKFMVYLQKENIIDESGMPKERFSAEFPKEGPSILRIQQVVRGDSAAYFCASSQGRQNGYTFGSGTRLTVV.

V gene TRBV18 combines with J gene TRBJ2-4; 11 nucleotides line up with TRBD2. Trimming removed 3 bases from V and 0 bases from J; junction bases left unmatched: 4. Germline-derived CDR1 and CDR2 are KGHSH and LQKENI. The CDR3 spans 17 residues. The CDR3 is CASSPGTSGLAKNIQYF. CDR3 DNA sequence: TGTGCCAGCTCACCCGGGACTAGCGGACTAGCCAAAAACATTCAGTACTTC.

This clonotype was found many times. This sequence joins TRBV7-3 and TRBJ2-1, with D possibly matching TRBD2 (5 bases). Trimming removed 0 bases from V and 4 bases from J, with 10 bases in between. Germline values: CDR1 SGHTA, CDR2 FQGTGA. The CDR3 is 15 residues long. CDR3 sequence reads: CASSLTGREYNEQFF. The CDR3 nucleotides are TGTGCCAGCAGCTTAACAGGGAGAGAATACAATGAGCAGTTCTTC.